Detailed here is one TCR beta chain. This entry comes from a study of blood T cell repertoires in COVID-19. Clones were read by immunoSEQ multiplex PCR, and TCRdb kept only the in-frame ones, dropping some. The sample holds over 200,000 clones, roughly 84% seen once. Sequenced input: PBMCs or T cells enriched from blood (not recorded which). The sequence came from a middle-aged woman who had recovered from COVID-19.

The CDR3 sequence: CASSSLVLHSFTGQGSEPQHF. Here the CDR3 DNA reads TGTGCCAGCAGTTCCCTTGTCCTTCACTCCTTTACGGGACAGGGGAGTGAGCCCCAGCATTTT. The chain recombines TRBV27 with TRBJ1-5; 10 nucleotides agree with TRBD1. V gave up 4 bases and J gave up 8 bases; unmatched junction bases: 26. Germline-derived CDR1 and CDR2 are MNHEY and SMNVEV (reference sequence). The CDR3 length is 21 residues.